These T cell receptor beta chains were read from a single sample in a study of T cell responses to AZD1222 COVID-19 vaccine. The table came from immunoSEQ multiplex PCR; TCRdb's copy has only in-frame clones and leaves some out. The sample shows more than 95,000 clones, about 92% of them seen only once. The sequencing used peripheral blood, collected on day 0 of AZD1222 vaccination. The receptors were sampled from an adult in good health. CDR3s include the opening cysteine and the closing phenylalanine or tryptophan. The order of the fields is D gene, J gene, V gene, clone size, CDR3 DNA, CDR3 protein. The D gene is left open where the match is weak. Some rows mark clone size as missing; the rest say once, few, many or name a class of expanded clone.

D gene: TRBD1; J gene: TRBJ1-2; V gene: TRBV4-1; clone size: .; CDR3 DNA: TGCGCCAGCAGCCACCCCACGACAGGGAACTATGGCTACACCTTC; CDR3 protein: CASSHPTTGNYGYTF
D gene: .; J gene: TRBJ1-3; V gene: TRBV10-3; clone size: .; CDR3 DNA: TGTGCCATCAGTGAGGAGGGCCGGAACACCATATATTTT; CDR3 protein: CAISEEGRNTIYF
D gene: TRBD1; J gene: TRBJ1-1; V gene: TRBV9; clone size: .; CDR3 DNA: TGTGCCAGCAGCGAGGGACAGCTGAACACTGAAGCTTTCTTT; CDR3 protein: CASSEGQLNTEAFF
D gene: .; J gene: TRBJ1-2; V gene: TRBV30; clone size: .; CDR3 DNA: TGTGCCTGGGCCCTGTCCCACTATGGCTACACCTTC; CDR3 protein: CAWALSHYGYTF
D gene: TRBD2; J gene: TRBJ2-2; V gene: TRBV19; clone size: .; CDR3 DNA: TGTCTGACTAGCGGGAGTGGACGAGGCACCGGGGAGCTGTTTTTT; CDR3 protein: CLTSGSGRGTGELFF
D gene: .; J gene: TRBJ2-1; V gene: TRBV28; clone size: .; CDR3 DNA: TGTGCCAGCAGTTTAAGTGCCGACGGACTCGACAATGAGCAGTTCTTC; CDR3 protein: CASSLSADGLDNEQFF
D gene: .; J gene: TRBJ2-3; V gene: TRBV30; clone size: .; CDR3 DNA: TGTGCCTGGATAGGCAAAAGCACAGATACGCAGTATTTT; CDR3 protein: CAWIGKSTDTQYF
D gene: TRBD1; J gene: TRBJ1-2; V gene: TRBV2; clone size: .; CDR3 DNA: TGTGCCGGCCACCGGGACAGGGACGGCTACACCTTC; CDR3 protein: CAGHRDRDGYTF
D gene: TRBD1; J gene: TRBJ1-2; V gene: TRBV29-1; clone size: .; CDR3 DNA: TGCAGCGTTTGGGGACAGGGTAACTATGGCTACACCTTC; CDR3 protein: CSVWGQGNYGYTF
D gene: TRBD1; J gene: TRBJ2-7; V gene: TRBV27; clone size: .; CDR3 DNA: TGTGCCAGCAGTCTCTCGGGACAGGGGTCCTACGAGCAGTACTTC; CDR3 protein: CASSLSGQGSYEQYF
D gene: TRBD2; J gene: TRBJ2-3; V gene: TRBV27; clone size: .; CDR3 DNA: TGTGCCAGCAGTTTTCTAGCGGGAGTCACAGATACGCAGTATTTT; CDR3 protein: CASSFLAGVTDTQYF
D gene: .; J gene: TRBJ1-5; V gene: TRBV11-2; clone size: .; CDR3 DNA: TGTGCCAGCAGCCGACGGTTAGAGCCCCAGCATTTT; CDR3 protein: CASSRRLEPQHF
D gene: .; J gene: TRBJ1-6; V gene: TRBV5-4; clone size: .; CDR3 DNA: TGTGCCAGCAGCGCCTTTAATTCACCCCTCCACTTT; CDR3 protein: CASSAFNSPLHF
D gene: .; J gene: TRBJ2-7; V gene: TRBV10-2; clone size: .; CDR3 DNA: TGCGCCAGCAGTGATGGAGGAGGTGGATCCTACGAGCAGTACTTC; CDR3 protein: CASSDGGGGSYEQYF
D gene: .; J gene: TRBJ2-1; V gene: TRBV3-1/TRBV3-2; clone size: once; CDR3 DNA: TGTGCCAGCAGCCAAGCCACGGTAACGCTGCAGTTCTTC; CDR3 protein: CASSQATVTLQFF
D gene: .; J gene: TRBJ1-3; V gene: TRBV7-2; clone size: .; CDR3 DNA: TGTGCCAGCAGCCCTAACAGGAATGGAAACACCATATATTTT; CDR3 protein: CASSPNRNGNTIYF
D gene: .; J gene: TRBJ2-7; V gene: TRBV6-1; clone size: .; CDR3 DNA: TGTGCCAGCAGTGAAGCGGTCTCCTACGAGCAGTACTTC; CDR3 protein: CASSEAVSYEQYF
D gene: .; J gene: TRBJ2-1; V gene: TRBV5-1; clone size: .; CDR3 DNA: TGCGCCAGCAGCTTGAGTCAGTACAATGAGCAGTTCTTC; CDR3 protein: CASSLSQYNEQFF
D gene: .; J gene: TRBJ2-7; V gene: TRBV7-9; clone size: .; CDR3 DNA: TGTGCCAGCAGCTTGATCACCGCCCTTGAGCAGTACTTC; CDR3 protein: CASSLITALEQYF
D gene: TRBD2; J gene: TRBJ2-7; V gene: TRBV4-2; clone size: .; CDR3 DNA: TGTGCCAGCAGCCAACGGCGGGAGGCCCTCTACGAGCAGTACTTC; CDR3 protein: CASSQRREALYEQYF
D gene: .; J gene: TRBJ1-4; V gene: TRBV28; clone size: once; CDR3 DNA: TGTGCCAGCAGTTTAGCGGGGACGCATGAAAAACTGTTTTTT; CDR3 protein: CASSLAGTHEKLFF
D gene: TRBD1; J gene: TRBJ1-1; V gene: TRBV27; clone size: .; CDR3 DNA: TGTGCCAGCAGTTTCTCCGGACAGGGGACAGAAGCTTTCTTT; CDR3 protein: CASSFSGQGTEAFF
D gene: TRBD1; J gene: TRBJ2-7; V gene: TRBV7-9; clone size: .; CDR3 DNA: TGTGCCAGCAGTCCTAGGGACAGGGGAGGGCCAGGGGAGCAGTACTTC; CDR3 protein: CASSPRDRGGPGEQYF
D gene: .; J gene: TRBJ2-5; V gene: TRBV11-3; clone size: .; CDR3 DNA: TGTGCCAGCAGCTTAGGCGACAGAGGGCAAGAGACCCAGTACTTC; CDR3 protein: CASSLGDRGQETQYF
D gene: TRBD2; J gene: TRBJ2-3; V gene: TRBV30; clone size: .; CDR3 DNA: TGTGCCTGGAGTGCGGGGAGGGCTAGCACAGATACGCAGTATTTT; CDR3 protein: CAWSAGRASTDTQYF
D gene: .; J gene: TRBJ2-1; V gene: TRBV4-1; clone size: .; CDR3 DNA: TGCGCCAGCAGCCAAGTGGCCGATGAGCAGTTCTTC; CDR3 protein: CASSQVADEQFF
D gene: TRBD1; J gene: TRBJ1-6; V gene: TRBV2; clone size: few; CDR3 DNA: TGTGCCAGCAACCCCGGGACAGATAATTCACCCCTCCACTTT; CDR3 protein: CASNPGTDNSPLHF
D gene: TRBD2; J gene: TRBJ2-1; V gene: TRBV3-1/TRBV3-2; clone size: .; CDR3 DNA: TGTGCCAGCAGCCAATTGTCTAGCGGGAGCGATGAGCAGTTCTTC; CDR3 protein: CASSQLSSGSDEQFF
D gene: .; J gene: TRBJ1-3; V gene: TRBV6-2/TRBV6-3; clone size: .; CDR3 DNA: TGTGCCAGCAGCCGCGGAGTCGGGGGAAACACCATATATTTT; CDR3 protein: CASSRGVGGNTIYF
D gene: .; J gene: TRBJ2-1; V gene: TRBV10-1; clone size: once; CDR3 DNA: TGCGCCAGCAAAGGATTCGACAATGAGCAGTTCTTC; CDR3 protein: CASKGFDNEQFF